These 14 T cell receptor beta chains originate from one sample sequenced in a study of shared T cell receptors in the human thymus. TCRdb's copy holds only in-frame clones and misses some; the assay was immunoSEQ multiplex PCR. In the table there are 700,000 or so clones, approximately 85% of which are singletons. This sample was also put to use in a study of human thymus T cells.

The sequenced sample was thymocytes. Receptors were obtained from a girl in the first two years of life with a congenital heart defect.

This clone was counted between two and nine times. J is TRBJ1-6 and V is TRBV5-1, with unresolved D. V was shortened by 5 bases and J by 9 bases, with 12 bases between the two germline ends. The CDR3 is 13 amino acids. The germline gives CDR1 SGHRS, CDR2 YFSETQ. CDR3: CASRKQPPSPLHF. CDR3 sequence (DNA): TGCGCCAGCAGGAAACAGCCACCTTCACCCCTCCACTTT.

V gene TRBV11-2 combines with J gene TRBJ2-5, with 7 bases identical to TRBD1. V lost 5 bases to trimming and J lost 5 bases; unmatched junction nucleotides: 11. The germline V gene encodes CDR1 SGHAT and CDR2 FQNNGV. The CDR3 consists of 15 residues. In nucleotides, the CDR3 is TGTGCCAGCAGCCCTAGTGACAGGGCGTGCGAGACCCAGTACTTC. Its translation is CASSPSDRACETQYF.

The chain combines TRBV2 with TRBJ1-1, with D unclear. Germline V CDR1 and CDR2: SNHLY, FYNNEI. The CDR3 is made up of 16 amino acids. V was pared by 5 bases and J by 4 bases, with 20 bases between. The CDR3 region has the DNA TGTGCCAGCAGTATGTCGGCAGGAGCGGATTGCACTGAAGCTTTCTTT. This sequence encodes CASSMSAGADCTEAFF. The whole variable domain, remainder taken from reference TRBV2 and TRBJ1-1, is EPEVTQTPSHQVTQMGQEVILRCVPISNHLYFYWYRQILGQKVEFLVSFYNNEISEKSEIFDDQFSVERPDGSNFTLKIRSTKLEDSAMYFCASSMSAGADCTEAFFGQGTRLTVV.

The chain links TRBV19 to TRBJ1-2; 9 bases map to TRBD1. Germline V gene lookup returns CDR1 LNHDA and CDR2 SQIVND (reference sequence). CDR3 length: 16 residues. V was clipped by 3 bases and J by 6 bases; unmatched bases: 11. In DNA, the CDR3 is TGTGCCAGTAGTATTGGGGGGACAGGGTGCTCTGATGGCTACACCTTC. It codes for CASSIGGTGCSDGYTF.

V gene TRBV9 combines with J gene TRBJ2-2; perhaps TRBD1 as D (9 bases). The V gene's germline CDR1 is SGDLS and CDR2 YYNGEE. The CDR3 is 23 residues long. V dropped 3 bases and J dropped 1 base, with 34 bases sitting between them. In DNA, the CDR3 is TGTGCCAGCAGCGGGGGACAGGGCCTCCCGGGACTAGTGAGCCCTAAGAACACCGGGGAGCTGTTTTTT. Protein sequence: CASSGGQGLPGLVSPKNTGELFF.

The table lists this clone with a few counts. The gene calls are TRBV7-9 and TRBJ1-2, with TRBD1 identical over 10 bases. CDR1 SEHNR and CDR2 FQNEAQ come from the germline V gene (reference sequence). After removal of 0 bases from V and 6 bases from J, the junction contained 1 base not matched to a gene. This CDR3 contains 14 residues. The CDR3, as DNA: TGTGCCAGCAGCTTAGCGGGACAGGGGAATGGCTACACCTTC. This sequence encodes CASSLAGQGNGYTF. The variable domain in full, with the rest retrieved from reference TRBV7-9 and TRBJ1-2, is DTGVSQNPRHKITKRGQNVTFRCDPISEHNRLYWYRQTLGQGPEFLTYFQNEAQLEKSRLLSDRFSAERPKGSFSTLEIQRTEQGDSAMYLCASSLAGQGNGYTFGSGTRLTVV.

This rearrangement joins TRBV14 to TRBJ2-3; tentatively, D is TRBD1 (6 bases). The V and J ends lost 5 bases and 6 bases respectively, with 24 bases between them. The length of the CDR3 is 17 residues. Germline V gene lookup returns CDR1 SGHDN and CDR2 FVKESK. The CDR3 coding sequence is TGTGCCAGCAGCTCCATCAAAACATCTCCCAGGGGTGATACGCAGTATTTT. Translating gives CASSSIKTSPRGDTQYF.

The V call is TRBV18, the J call TRBJ2-1; possible D gene TRBD1, 5 bases. Trimming removed 6 bases at V and 3 bases at J, with 9 bases between. The CDR3 covers 13 residues. CDR1 is KGHSH and CDR2 is LQKENI in the germline V gene. CDR3 sequence reads: CASSLTGYNEQFF. The DNA for the CDR3 is TGTGCCAGCTCCCTAACAGGCTACAATGAGCAGTTCTTC. Full variable domain (missing parts from reference TRBV18 and TRBJ2-1): NAGVMQNPRHLVRRRGQEARLRCSPMKGHSHVYWYRQLPEEGLKFMVYLQKENIIDESGMPKERFSAEFPKEGPSILRIQQVVRGDSAAYFCASSLTGYNEQFFGPGTRLTVL.

The chain recombines TRBV2 with TRBJ2-7, with TRBD2 matching over 11 bases. CDR1 is SNHLY and CDR2 is FYNNEI in the germline V gene. V gave up 6 bases and J gave up 5 bases; unmatched junction bases: 15. The CDR3 extends over 17 amino acids. CDR3 DNA: TGTGCCAGCAGGAGGATGACTAGCGGGGCCCTCCGGAACGAGCAGTACTTC. This codes for CASRRMTSGALRNEQYF.

V gene TRBV5-4 combines with J gene TRBJ1-3; the match to TRBD1 covers 7 bases. The V gene end was trimmed by 5 bases and the J gene end by 3 bases; junction bases not matched to a gene: 5. Germline V gene data show CDR1 as SGHNT and CDR2 as YYREEE (reference sequence). The CDR3 is made up of 14 amino acids. Here the CDR3 DNA reads TGTGCCAGCAGTCACGGGACAGATGGAAACACCATATATTTT. Protein: CASSHGTDGNTIYF.

The sample holds a few counts of this clone. The V gene is TRBV5-6, the J gene TRBJ1-3; D is unresolved. Trimming took off 0 bases at V and 2 bases at J, with 6 bases between the two ends. This CDR3 has 14 amino acids. Germline lookup yields CDR1 SGHDT and CDR2 YYEEEE. The CDR3 here is CASSLDTAGNTIYF. CDR3 DNA sequence: TGTGCCAGCAGCTTGGACACCGCTGGAAACACCATATATTTT.

The chain joins TRBV2 to TRBJ1-6; weak D call: TRBD1 (5 bases). This CDR3 region has 17 residues. Germline assignment: CDR1 SNHLY and CDR2 FYNNEI. V lost 5 bases and J lost 6, with 20 bases in between. For the CDR3, the DNA is TGTGCCAGCAGTACCCCATCGGGGCGCGGGGTTAATTCACCCCTCCACTTT. Translated, it gives CASSTPSGRGVNSPLHF.

This rearrangement joins TRBV7-9 to TRBJ1-1; D gene unclear. This CDR3 region has 12 residues. The V gene's germline CDR1 is SEHNR and CDR2 FQNEAQ (reference sequence). V was shortened by 3 bases and J by 4 bases, with 6 bases between the two germline ends. CDR3 protein: CASSFGLTEAFF. The CDR3 nucleotides are TGTGCCAGCAGCTTCGGTCTCACTGAAGCTTTCTTT.

The rearrangement uses TRBV27 and TRBJ2-7; maybe TRBD1 (6 bases). The V end lost 6 bases, the J end lost 3 bases, and 15 bases lay between the germline ends. The CDR3 has 14 residues. From germline, CDR1 is MNHEY and CDR2 SMNVEV (reference sequence). CDR3 sequence reads: CASRVKRGFYEQYF. CDR3 DNA: TGTGCCAGCAGAGTGAAGAGGGGGTTCTACGAGCAGTACTTC.